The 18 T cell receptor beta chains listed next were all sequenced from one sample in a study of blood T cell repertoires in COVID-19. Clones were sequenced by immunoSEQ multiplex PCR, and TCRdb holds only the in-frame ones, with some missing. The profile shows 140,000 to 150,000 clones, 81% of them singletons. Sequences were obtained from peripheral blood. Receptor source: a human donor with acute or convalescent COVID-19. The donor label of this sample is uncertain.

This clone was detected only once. CDR3 region: CASSKGPPGEQYF. The DNA for the CDR3 is TGTGCCAGCAGCAAAGGACCCCCGGGAGAGCAGTACTTC. The chain is built from TRBV21-1 and TRBJ2-7; TRBD2, as called in the table, went unchecked against the DNA. TRBV21-1 is recorded as a pseudogene. This CDR3 has 13 amino acids.

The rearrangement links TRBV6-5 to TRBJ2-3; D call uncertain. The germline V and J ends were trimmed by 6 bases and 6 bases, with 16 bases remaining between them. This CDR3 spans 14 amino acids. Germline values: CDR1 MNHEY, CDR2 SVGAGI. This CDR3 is CASSYKDPRDTQYF. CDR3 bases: TGTGCCAGCAGCTACAAGGATCCGAGGGATACGCAGTATTTT.

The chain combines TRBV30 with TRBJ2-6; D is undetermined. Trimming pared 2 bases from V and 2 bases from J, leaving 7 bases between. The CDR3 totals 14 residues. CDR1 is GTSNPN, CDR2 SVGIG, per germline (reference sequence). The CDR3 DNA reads TGTGCCTGGAGTAGAGAACCTGGGGCCAACGTCCTGACTTTC. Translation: CAWSREPGANVLTF.

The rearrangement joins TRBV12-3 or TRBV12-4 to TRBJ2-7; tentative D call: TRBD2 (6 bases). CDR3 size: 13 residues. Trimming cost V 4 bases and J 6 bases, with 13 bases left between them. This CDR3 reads CASSWGGAGEQYF. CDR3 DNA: TGTGCCAGCAGTTGGGGCGGGGCAGGCGAGCAGTACTTC.

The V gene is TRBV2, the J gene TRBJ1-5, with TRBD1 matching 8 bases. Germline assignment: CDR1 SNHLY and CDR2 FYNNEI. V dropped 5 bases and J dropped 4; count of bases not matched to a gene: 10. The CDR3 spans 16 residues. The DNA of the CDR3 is TGTGCCAGCAGTCCCGGGACAGGCGGGTTGAATCAGCCCCAGCATTTT. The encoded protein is CASSPGTGGLNQPQHF.

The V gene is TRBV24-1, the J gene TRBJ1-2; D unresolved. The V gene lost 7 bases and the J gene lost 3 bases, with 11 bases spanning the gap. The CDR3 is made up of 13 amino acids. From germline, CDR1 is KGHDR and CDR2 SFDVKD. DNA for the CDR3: TGTGCCACCAGGTTAATTCGGGACTATGGCTACACCTTC. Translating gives CATRLIRDYGYTF.

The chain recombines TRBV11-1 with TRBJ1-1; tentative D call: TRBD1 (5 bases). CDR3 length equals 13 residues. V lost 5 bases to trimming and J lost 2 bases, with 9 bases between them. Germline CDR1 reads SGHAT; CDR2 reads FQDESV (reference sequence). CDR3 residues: CASSVQANTEAFF. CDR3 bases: TGTGCCAGCAGCGTACAGGCTAACACTGAAGCTTTCTTT.

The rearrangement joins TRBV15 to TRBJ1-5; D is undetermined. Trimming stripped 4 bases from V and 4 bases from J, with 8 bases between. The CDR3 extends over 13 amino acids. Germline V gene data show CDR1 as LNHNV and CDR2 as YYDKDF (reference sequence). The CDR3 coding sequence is TGTGCCACCAGCAACTCCCCTAATCAGCCCCAGCATTTT. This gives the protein CATSNSPNQPQHF.

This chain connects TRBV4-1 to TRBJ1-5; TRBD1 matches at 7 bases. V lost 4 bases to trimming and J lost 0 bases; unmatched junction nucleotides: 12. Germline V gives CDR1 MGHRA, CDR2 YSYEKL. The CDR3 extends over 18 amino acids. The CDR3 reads CASSLTGGGLNSNQPQHF. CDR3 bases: TGCGCCAGCAGCCTAACTGGAGGGGGCCTGAATAGCAATCAGCCCCAGCATTTT.

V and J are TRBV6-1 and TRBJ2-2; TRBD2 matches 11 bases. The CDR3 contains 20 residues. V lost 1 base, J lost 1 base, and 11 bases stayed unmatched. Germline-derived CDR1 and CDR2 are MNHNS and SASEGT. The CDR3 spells CASSEEARGLAGGNTGELFF. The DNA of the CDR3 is TGTGCCAGCAGTGAAGAGGCCCGAGGTCTAGCGGGGGGGAACACCGGGGAGCTGTTTTTT.

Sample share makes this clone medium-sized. The CDR3 spells CASTRQGNYGYTF. Written as DNA, the CDR3 is TGTGCCAGCACCCGACAGGGGAACTATGGCTACACCTTC. The rearrangement uses TRBV5-8 and TRBJ1-2; 8 bases agree with TRBD1. Losses at the gene ends were 6 bases for V and 2 bases for J; bases not matched to a gene: 3. Per the germline V gene, CDR1 is SGHTS and CDR2 is YDEGEE. CDR3 length: 13 residues.

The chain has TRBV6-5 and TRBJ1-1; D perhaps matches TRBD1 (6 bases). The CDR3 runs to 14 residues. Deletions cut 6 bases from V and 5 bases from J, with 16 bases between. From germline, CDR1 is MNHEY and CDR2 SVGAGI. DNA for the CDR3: TGTGCCAGCAGAAGGGAAGGGGGTGGAACTGAAGCTTTCTTT. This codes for CASRREGGGTEAFF.

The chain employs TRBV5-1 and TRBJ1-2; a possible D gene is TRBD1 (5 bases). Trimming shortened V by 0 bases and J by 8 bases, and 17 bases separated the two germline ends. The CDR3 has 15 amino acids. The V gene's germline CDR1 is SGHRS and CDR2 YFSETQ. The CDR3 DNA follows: TGCGCCAGCAGCTTGGACATTGGGGCACGAGGCGGCTACACCTTC. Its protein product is CASSLDIGARGGYTF.

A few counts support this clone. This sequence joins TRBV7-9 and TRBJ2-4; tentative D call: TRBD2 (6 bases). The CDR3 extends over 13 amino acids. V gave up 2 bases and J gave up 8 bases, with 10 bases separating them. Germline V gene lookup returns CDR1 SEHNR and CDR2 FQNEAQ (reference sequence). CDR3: CASSLLERDIQYF. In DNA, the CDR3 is TGTGCCAGCAGCTTACTGGAGCGGGACATTCAGTACTTC.

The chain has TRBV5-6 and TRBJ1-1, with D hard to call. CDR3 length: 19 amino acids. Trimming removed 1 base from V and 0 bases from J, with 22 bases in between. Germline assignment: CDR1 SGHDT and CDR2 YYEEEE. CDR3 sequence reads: CASSLKVSGWKIMNTEAFF. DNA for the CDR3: TGTGCCAGCAGCTTGAAGGTGTCAGGCTGGAAAATAATGAACACTGAAGCTTTCTTT.

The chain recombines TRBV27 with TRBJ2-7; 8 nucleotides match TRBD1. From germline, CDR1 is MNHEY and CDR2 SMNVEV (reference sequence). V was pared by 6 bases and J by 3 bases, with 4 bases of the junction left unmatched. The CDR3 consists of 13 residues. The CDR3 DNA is TGTGCCAGCAGGAAGGACAGGGTCTACGAGCAGTACTTC. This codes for CASRKDRVYEQYF.

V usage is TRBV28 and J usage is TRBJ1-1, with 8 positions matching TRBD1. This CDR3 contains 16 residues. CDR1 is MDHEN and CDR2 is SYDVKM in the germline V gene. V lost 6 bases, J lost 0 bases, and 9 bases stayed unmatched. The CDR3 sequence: CASSYYQTGVNTEAFF. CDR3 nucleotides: TGTGCCAGCAGCTACTATCAGACAGGGGTGAACACTGAAGCTTTCTTT.

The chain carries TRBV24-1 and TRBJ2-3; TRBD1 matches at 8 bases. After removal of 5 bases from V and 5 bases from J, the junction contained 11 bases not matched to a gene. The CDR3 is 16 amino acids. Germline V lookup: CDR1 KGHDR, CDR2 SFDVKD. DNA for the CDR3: TGTGCCACCAGTGCCCGGGGGACAGGCGGGCGAGATACGCAGTATTTT. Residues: CATSARGTGGRDTQYF.